One and the same sample provided the 10 T cell receptor beta chains below, sequenced in a study of radiotherapy plus CTLA-4 blockade in lung cancer. Using immunoSEQ multiplex PCR, the repertoire was profiled, and TCRdb retains in-frame clones only, with some absent. In the table there are approximately 40,000 clones, around 79% of which are singletons. The sample in question was peripheral blood, obtained from a patient treated with radiotherapy plus ipilimumab. The source of these receptors is a human donor with non-small cell lung cancer who had stable disease on radiotherapy plus ipilimumab.

The chain is built from TRBV6-1 and TRBJ2-7, with D uncertain. CDR3 size: 13 residues. The ends were cut back, 4 bases at V and 3 bases at J, with 10 bases in the middle. Germline-derived CDR1 and CDR2 are MNHNS and SASEGT. The CDR3 sequence: CASSVKEIYEQYV. CDR3 DNA sequence: TGTGCCAGCAGTGTAAAGGAAATCTACGAGCAGTACGTC.

The chain employs TRBV5-4 and TRBJ1-4; D gene uncertain. This CDR3 region has 14 residues. Between the trimmed V and J ends, which lost 4 bases and 2 bases, there was a span of 9 bases. The germline CDR1 and CDR2 sequences are SGHNT and YYREEE (reference sequence). CDR3 nucleotide sequence: TGTGCCAGCAGCCCCGGAAGGACTAATGAAAAACTGTTTTTT. It yields the protein CASSPGRTNEKLFF.

CDR3 protein: CASSLQQNYGYTF. Written as DNA, the CDR3 is TGTGCCAGCAGCTTACAACAGAACTATGGCTACACCTTC. V usage is TRBV5-6 and J usage is TRBJ1-2; D is undetermined. Deletions cut 2 bases from V and 2 bases from J, with 7 bases between. CDR1 is SGHDT and CDR2 is YYEEEE in the germline V gene. The CDR3 is 13 amino acids.

This chain links TRBV5-4 with TRBJ2-7, with D possibly matching TRBD2 (7 bases). The CDR3 sequence is 15 residues long. Trimming removed 2 bases at V and 6 bases at J, with 18 bases between. Germline V gene lookup returns CDR1 SGHNT and CDR2 YYREEE (reference sequence). The CDR3 is CASSLGWGGPGEQYF. The CDR3 bases are TGTGCCAGCAGCTTAGGGTGGGGGGGGCCCGGCGAGCAGTACTTC.

The chain is built from TRBV4-3 and TRBJ2-7; D might be TRBD1 (6 bases). The CDR3 runs 15 residues. Germline V gene sequence: CDR1 LGHNA, CDR2 YSLEER. Trimming left V 2 bases short and J 2 bases short, with 13 bases between. The CDR3 loop reads CASSQTGTPPYEQYF. CDR3 DNA: TGCGCCAGCAGCCAAACCGGGACACCTCCCTACGAGCAGTACTTC.

CDR3: CAWVMGTEAFF. DNA of the CDR3: TGTGCCTGGGTAATGGGTACTGAAGCTTTCTTT. V and J are TRBV30 and TRBJ1-1, with D hard to call. Germline V gene sequence: CDR1 GTSNPN, CDR2 SVGIG (reference sequence). CDR3 length: 11 amino acids. Deletions cut 5 bases from V and 5 bases from J, with 9 bases between.

The chain recombines TRBV7-9 with TRBJ1-2; tentative D call: TRBD1 (6 bases). The CDR3 has 17 amino acids. Per the germline V gene, CDR1 is SEHNR and CDR2 is FQNEAQ (reference sequence). Between the trimmed V and J ends, which lost 1 base and 0 bases, there was a span of 15 bases. CDR3 bases: TGTGCCAGCAGCTTAGTTAGACAGGCCCCACCTAACTATGGCTACACCTTC. It specifies CASSLVRQAPPNYGYTF.

The chain couples TRBV10-2 to TRBJ2-2; 10 bases match TRBD2. In germline, CDR1 is WSHSY, CDR2 SAAADI. The V gene end was trimmed by 6 bases and the J gene end by 6 bases; junction bases not matched to a gene: 7. There are 15 residues in the CDR3. CDR3 sequence reads: CASRQAGGRSGELFF. The CDR3 bases are TGCGCCAGCAGACAAGCGGGGGGGCGATCCGGGGAGCTGTTTTTT.

This clone is judged medium-sized. The V call is TRBV28, the J call TRBJ1-6; 7 bases are shared with TRBD1. V gave up 7 bases and J gave up 14 bases; unmatched junction bases: 8. Germline CDR1 and CDR2: MDHEN and SYDVKM. CDR3 size: 12 residues. The CDR3 region has the DNA TGTGCCAGCACCCTCCTACAGGGGACCCTCCACTTT. It yields the protein CASTLLQGTLHF. The complete variable domain, with remaining parts taken from reference TRBV28 and TRBJ1-6, reads DVKVTQSSRYLVKRTGEKVFLECVQDMDHENMFWYRQDPGLGLRLIYFSYDVKMKEKGDIPEGYSVSREKKERFSLILESASTNQTSMYLCASTLLQGTLHFGNGTRLTVT.

This clone occurred a few times. The V and J genes are TRBV5-1 and TRBJ1-1; 7 bases fit TRBD1. CDR3 size: 15 residues. Germline V gene sequence: CDR1 SGHRS, CDR2 YFSETQ. V shed 4 bases and J 4 bases; nucleotides not matched to a gene: 10. The DNA of the CDR3 is TGCGCCAGCAGCCCGCGGGAGGGGGCGGCCACTGAAGCTTTCTTT. Translated, it gives CASSPREGAATEAFF. Complete variable domain (other parts from reference TRBV5-1 and TRBJ1-1): KAGVTQTPRYLIKTRGQQVTLSCSPISGHRSVSWYQQTPGQGLQFLFEYFSETQRNKGNFPGRFSGRQFSNSRSEMNVSTLELGDSALYLCASSPREGAATEAFFGQGTRLTVV.